The 2 T cell receptor beta chains listed next were all sequenced from one sample in a study of T cell responses to AZD1222 COVID-19 vaccine. Only in-frame clones appear in the TCRdb table, and some are missing; sequencing was by immunoSEQ multiplex PCR. The table records about 180,000 clones, just over 85% of them present only once. This specimen was peripheral blood, taken on day 0 of AZD1222 vaccination. All receptors come from an adult in good health.

The V and J genes are TRBV9 and TRBJ2-5; D is undetermined. The V gene's germline CDR1 is SGDLS and CDR2 YYNGEE. V was pared by 0 bases and J by 5 bases, with 5 bases between. The CDR3 has 12 amino acids. Here the CDR3 reads CASSVGLETQYF. DNA of the CDR3: TGTGCCAGCAGCGTAGGGCTGGAGACCCAGTACTTC.

The V gene is TRBV7-9, the J gene TRBJ1-2; 11 positions agree with TRBD1. The CDR3 length is 16 residues. CDR1 and CDR2 from the germline V gene are SEHNR and FQNEAQ (reference sequence). J was trimmed by 3 bases and V by 5 bases; bases with no gene match: 8. CDR3 bases: TGTGCCAGCAGCCTCAGGACAGGGGGCAATGACTATGGCTACACCTTC. This sequence encodes CASSLRTGGNDYGYTF.